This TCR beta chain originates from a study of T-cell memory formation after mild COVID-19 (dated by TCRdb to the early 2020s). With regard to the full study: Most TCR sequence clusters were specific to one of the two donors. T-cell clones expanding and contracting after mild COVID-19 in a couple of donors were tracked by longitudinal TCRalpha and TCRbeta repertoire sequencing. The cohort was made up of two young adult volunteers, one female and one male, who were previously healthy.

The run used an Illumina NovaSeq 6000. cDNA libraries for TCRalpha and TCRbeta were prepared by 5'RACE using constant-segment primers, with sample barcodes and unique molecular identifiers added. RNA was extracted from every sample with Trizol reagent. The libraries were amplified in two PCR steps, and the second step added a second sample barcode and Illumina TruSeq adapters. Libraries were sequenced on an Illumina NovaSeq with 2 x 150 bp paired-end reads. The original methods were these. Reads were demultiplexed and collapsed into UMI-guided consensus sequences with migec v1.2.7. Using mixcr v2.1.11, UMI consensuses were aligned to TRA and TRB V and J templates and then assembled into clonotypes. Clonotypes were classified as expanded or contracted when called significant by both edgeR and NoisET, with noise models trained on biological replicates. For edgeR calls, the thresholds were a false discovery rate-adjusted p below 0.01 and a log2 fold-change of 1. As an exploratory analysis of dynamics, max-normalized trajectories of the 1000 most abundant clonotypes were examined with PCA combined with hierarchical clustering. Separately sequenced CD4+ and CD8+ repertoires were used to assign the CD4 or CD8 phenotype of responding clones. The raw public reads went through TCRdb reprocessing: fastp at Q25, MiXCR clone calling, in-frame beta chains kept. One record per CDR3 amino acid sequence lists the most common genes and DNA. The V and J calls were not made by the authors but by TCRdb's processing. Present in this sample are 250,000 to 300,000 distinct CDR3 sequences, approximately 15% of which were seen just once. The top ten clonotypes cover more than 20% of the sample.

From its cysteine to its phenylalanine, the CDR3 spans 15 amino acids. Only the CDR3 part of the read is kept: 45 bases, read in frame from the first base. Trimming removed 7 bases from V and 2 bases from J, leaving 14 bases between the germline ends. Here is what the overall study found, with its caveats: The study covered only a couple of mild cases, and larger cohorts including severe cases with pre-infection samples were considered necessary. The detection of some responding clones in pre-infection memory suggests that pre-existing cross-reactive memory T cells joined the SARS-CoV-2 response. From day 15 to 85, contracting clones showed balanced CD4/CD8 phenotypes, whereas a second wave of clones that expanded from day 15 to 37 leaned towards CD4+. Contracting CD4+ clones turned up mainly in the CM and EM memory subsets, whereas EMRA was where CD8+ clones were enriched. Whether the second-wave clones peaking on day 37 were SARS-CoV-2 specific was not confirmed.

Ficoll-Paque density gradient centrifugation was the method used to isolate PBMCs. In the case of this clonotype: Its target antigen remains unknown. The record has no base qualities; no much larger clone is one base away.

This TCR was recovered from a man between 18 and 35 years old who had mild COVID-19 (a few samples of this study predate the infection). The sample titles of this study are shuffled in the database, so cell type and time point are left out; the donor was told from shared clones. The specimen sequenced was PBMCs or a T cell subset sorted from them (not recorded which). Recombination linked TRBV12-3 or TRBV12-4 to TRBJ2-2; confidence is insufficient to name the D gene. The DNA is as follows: TGTGCCAGCACCTTCCTGGCCCCCAACACCGGGGAGCTGTTTTTT. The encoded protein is CASTFLAPNTGELFF.